The entry below describes one T cell receptor (beta chain). What it binds is not known. The data stem from a study of cytomegalovirus exposure and HLA in healthy donors. Looking at the study overall: Out of approximately 400 genotyped donors, less than 85% belonged to the Caucasian-associated ancestry cluster. Notes on the study in general: The authors enumerated roughly 180 TCR beta chains as linked to cytomegalovirus.

In the PCR, 60 Vbeta and 13 Jbeta primers were used. TCRdb's copy holds only in-frame clones and misses some; the assay was immunoSEQ multiplex PCR. The repertoire consists of 150,000 or so clones, with 70% to 90% occurring once and the leading ten covering roughly 1.8%. The length of the CDR3 is 16 residues. Germline V CDR1 and CDR2: LNHNV, YYDKDF (reference sequence). Trimming left V 3 bases short and J 5 bases short, with 17 bases between. This TCR came from a woman aged 18 to 35 in good health and CMV-seronegative. J is TRBJ2-1 and V is TRBV15; a weak D match, TRBD2 (6 bases). The sequenced sample consisted of PBMCs. The CDR3 loop reads CATSSAPRERDNEQFF. In nucleotides, the CDR3 is TGTGCCACCAGCAGTGCCCCTCGTGAGCGGGACAATGAGCAGTTCTTC. The variable domain in full, completed from reference TRBV15 and TRBJ2-1, reads DAMVIQNPRYQVTQFGKPVTLSCSQTLNHNVMYWYQQKSSQAPKLLFHYYDKDFNNEADTPDNFQSRRPNTSFCFLDIRSPGLGDTAMYLCATSSAPRERDNEQFFGPGTRLTVL.